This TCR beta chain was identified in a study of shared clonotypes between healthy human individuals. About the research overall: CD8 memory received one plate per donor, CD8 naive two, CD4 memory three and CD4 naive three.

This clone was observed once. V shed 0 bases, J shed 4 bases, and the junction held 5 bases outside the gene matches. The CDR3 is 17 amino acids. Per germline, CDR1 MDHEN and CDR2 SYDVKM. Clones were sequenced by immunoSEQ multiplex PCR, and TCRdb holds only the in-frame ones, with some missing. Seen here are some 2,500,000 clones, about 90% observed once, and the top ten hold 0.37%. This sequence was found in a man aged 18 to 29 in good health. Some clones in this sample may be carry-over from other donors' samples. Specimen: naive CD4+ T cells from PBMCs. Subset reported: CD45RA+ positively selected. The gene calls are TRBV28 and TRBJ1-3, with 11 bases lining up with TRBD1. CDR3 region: CASSLWGDRGSGNTIYF. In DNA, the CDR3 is TGTGCCAGCAGTTTATGGGGGGACAGGGGGTCCGGAAACACCATATATTTT.